One and the same sample provided the 10 T cell receptor beta chains below, sequenced in a study of glioma-infiltrating T cells. The iRepertoire nested amplicon-rescue multiplex PCR amplified TCR alpha and beta CDR3s from RNA. TCRdb itself ran the multiplex PCR reads through MiXCR, one entry per CDR3 protein. This table holds about 110,000 distinct CDR3 sequences, about 25% found once. The material sequenced was glioma tissue, nonneoplastic brain tissue, or PBMCs (not recorded which). Every receptor here comes from a human donor with low-grade glioma or glioblastoma, undergoing nonglioma brain surgery, or in good health (not recorded which).

The chain recombines TRBV7-2 with TRBJ2-1; D might be TRBD2 (6 bases). The CDR3 length is 18 residues. The germline CDR1 and CDR2 sequences are SGHTA and FQGNSA. The germline V and J ends were trimmed by 2 bases and 13 bases, with 30 bases remaining between them. The CDR3 region has the DNA TGTGCCAGCAGCTTAATGGGACTGGCGTCGCTACTAGAAGAGACCCAGTTCTTC. This codes for CASSLMGLASLLEETQFF. Based on the CDR3 plus reference TRBV7-2 and TRBJ2-1, the full variable domain is GAGVSQSPSNKVTEKGKDVELRCDPISGHTALYWYRQSLGQGLEFLIYFQGNSAPDKSGLPSDRFSAERTGGSVSTLTIQRTQQEDSAVYLCASSLMGLASLLEETQFFGPGTRLTVL.

The chain carries TRBV7-2 and TRBJ2-4; 11 nucleotides match TRBD1. Germline CDR1 and CDR2: SGHTA and FQGNSA. V lost 7 bases, J lost 8 bases, and 10 bases stayed unmatched. This CDR3 spans 15 amino acids. Here the CDR3 reads CASTGNKGQGDIQYF. The CDR3 DNA follows: TGTGCCAGCACCGGCAATAAGGGACAGGGGGACATTCAGTACTTC. The full variable domain, rest sourced from reference TRBV7-2 and TRBJ2-4, is GAGVSQSPSNKVTEKGKDVELRCDPISGHTALYWYRQSLGQGLEFLIYFQGNSAPDKSGLPSDRFSAERTGGSVSTLTIQRTQQEDSAVYLCASTGNKGQGDIQYFGAGTRLSVL.

A remark on this clonotype: Given a much more abundant clone one base away, this may be a read error. The chain recombines TRBV18 with TRBJ1-2; tentative D call: TRBD1 (5 bases). Germline CDR1 is KGHSH and CDR2 is LQKENI. This CDR3 is 14 amino acids long. The chain's CDR3 is CASSPDWGNYSYTF. The CDR3 DNA sequence: TGTGCCAGCTCACCAGATTGGGGGAACTATAGCTACACCTTC.

V usage is TRBV5-1 and J usage is TRBJ1-3; tentative D call: TRBD1 (5 bases). Trimming stripped 0 bases from V and 0 bases from J, with 13 bases between. The CDR3 sequence is 17 residues long. Germline CDR1 and CDR2: SGHRS and YFSETQ. DNA of the CDR3: TGCGCCAGCAGCTTGGGGGGCAACTGGGGCTCTGGAAACACCATATATTTT. Protein: CASSLGGNWGSGNTIYF.

Ten or more counts support this clonotype. The gene calls are TRBV27 and TRBJ1-2, with 9 nucleotides matching TRBD1. The junction had 2 bases not matched to a gene; V was cut back by 8 bases and J by 1 base. Germline V gene lookup returns CDR1 MNHEY and CDR2 SMNVEV (reference sequence). The CDR3 has 13 amino acids. The CDR3 bases are TGTGCCAGCGGGGACAGGGTTAACTATGGCTACACCTTC. Translating gives CASGDRVNYGYTF.

The table lists this clonotype with many counts. The rearrangement links TRBV25-1 to TRBJ1-1; D is possibly TRBD1 (5 bases). Deletions cut 4 bases from V and 0 bases from J, with 30 bases between. CDR1 and CDR2 from the germline V gene are MGHDK and SYGVNS. This CDR3 spans 21 amino acids. The CDR3 here is CASSGPGGGGTQTRLNTEAFF. Here the CDR3 DNA reads TGTGCCAGCAGTGGACCCGGCGGGGGTGGGACCCAGACCAGATTGAACACTGAAGCTTTCTTT.

This clonotype was counted many times. The V call is TRBV20-1, the J call TRBJ1-1, with 12 bases matching TRBD1. J was trimmed by 11 bases and V by 5 bases; bases with no gene match: 12. Germline V CDR1 and CDR2: DFQATT, SNEGSKA (reference sequence). The CDR3 is made up of 14 amino acids. CDR3: CSAGSRDRGLSAFF. The DNA for the CDR3 is TGCAGTGCTGGGTCCCGGGACAGGGGGCTTTCGGCTTTCTTT.

This clonotype was seen repeatedly, ten times or more. V and J are TRBV6-1 and TRBJ2-7, with 10 bases matching TRBD1. The germline gives CDR1 MNHNS, CDR2 SASEGT. The CDR3 runs to 15 residues. Germline trimming cut 5 bases from V and 4 bases from J; bases unmatched to any gene: 8. The CDR3 region is CASSTRTGGSYEQYF. In DNA, the CDR3 is TGTGCCAGCAGTACCAGGACAGGGGGTTCGTACGAGCAGTACTTC.

This clonotype was recorded once. The gene calls are TRBV27 and TRBJ2-3; D remains unclear. The CDR3 length is 16 residues. V was trimmed by 6 bases and J by 1 base, leaving 17 bases between them. The germline V gene has CDR1 MNHEY and CDR2 SMNVEV (reference sequence). CDR3 amino acids: CASSQVLDWGTDTQYF. The CDR3 region has the DNA TGTGCCAGCAGCCAAGTCCTAGACTGGGGCACAGATACGCAGTATTTT.

This clonotype was found many times. The chain uses TRBV7-2 and TRBJ2-7; D may be TRBD2 (5 bases). Trimming took 3 bases from V and 6 from J, leaving 18 bases between them. Germline lookup yields CDR1 SGHTA and CDR2 FQGNSA. The CDR3 totals 15 residues. For the CDR3, the DNA is TGTGCCAGCAGCTTCTATCCGGGAAGAGGAGGCGAGCAGTACTTC. Residues: CASSFYPGRGGEQYF.